The clone carrying this T cell receptor beta chain was seen at least ten times. Its specificity is not known. This entry comes from a study of blood T cells in healthy people across ages. General observations from the study: Versus aged donors, long-lived donors had higher diversity and more naive CD4+ cells.

Next came a second PCR, run for roughly 7 to 12 cycles, which used a sample-barcoded 5' primer along with a J-beta primer mix. TCRdb reprocessed the 5' RACE reads with MiXCR, giving one entry per CDR3 protein. Of roughly 1.7 million distinct CDR3 sequences listed, roughly a third are singletons. The CDR3 is made up of 13 amino acids. Germline CDR1 and CDR2: SNHLY and FYNNEI. Trimming removed 3 bases at V and 8 bases at J, with 12 bases between. This chain connects TRBV2 to TRBJ2-3; TRBD1 or TRBD2 may be the D gene (6 bases each). The specimen sequenced was blood. The origin of this receptor is a woman aged 25 to 39 in good health. The CDR3 reads CASSEGGPGTQYF. The CDR3 DNA reads TGTGCCAGCAGTGAGGGGGGCCCGGGTACGCAGTATTTT.